The 23 T cell receptor beta chains reported below all come from one sample, sequenced in a study of T cell changes during pregnancy in multiple sclerosis. Only in-frame clones appear in the TCRdb table, and some are missing; sequencing was by immunoSEQ multiplex PCR. The sample includes about 35,000 clones, approximately 90% of them seen just once. Here the sequenced sample was CD4+ T cells from peripheral blood mononuclear cells, taken in the third trimester of pregnancy. The receptors shown here come from a female donor in good health, enrolled as a control in a pregnancy study.

The chain recombines TRBV29-1 with TRBJ2-3; 7 positions agree with TRBD1. CDR3 length: 11 residues. Germline values: CDR1 SQVTM, CDR2 ANQGSEA. Germline trimming cut 4 bases from V and 6 bases from J; bases unmatched to any gene: 1. The CDR3 coding sequence is TGCAGCGTTGCCAGGGGGGATACGCAGTATTTT. This sequence encodes CSVARGDTQYF.

CDR3 in DNA: TGTGCCAGCAGCTTAATAGCGGGGAACTATGGCTACACCTTC. This gives the protein CASSLIAGNYGYTF. The rearrangement links TRBV7-3 to TRBJ1-2; no reliable D call. CDR3 length: 14 residues. Trimming removed 1 base from V and 2 bases from J, with 8 bases in between. Per germline, CDR1 SGHTA and CDR2 FQGTGA.

This rearrangement joins TRBV5-5 to TRBJ2-7, with a possible D match to TRBD2 (6 bases). The germline V gene has CDR1 SGHKS and CDR2 YYEKEE (reference sequence). V was pared by 4 bases and J by 5 bases, with 19 bases between. This CDR3 has 15 amino acids. The CDR3 protein is CASSPTAGSLHEQYF. In DNA, the CDR3 is TGTGCCAGCAGCCCCACCGCGGGGTCCCTCCACGAGCAGTACTTC.

The chain is built from TRBV6-6 and TRBJ1-6, with 7 bases matching TRBD1. CDR3 size: 15 residues. Trimming cost V 6 bases and J 7 bases; bases outside gene matches: 9. Germline loops: CDR1 MNHNY, CDR2 SVGAGI (reference sequence). The CDR3 loop is CASSLDRAGNSPLHF. DNA of the CDR3: TGTGCCAGCAGCCTAGACAGGGCAGGAAATTCACCCCTCCACTTT.

This sequence joins TRBV28 and TRBJ2-5; maybe TRBD1 (5 bases). This CDR3 region has 15 residues. V lost 4 bases and J lost 1, with 13 bases in between. Germline V gene lookup returns CDR1 MDHEN and CDR2 SYDVKM. In DNA form, the CDR3 reads TGTGCCAGCAGTTCACCTACAGGCCTCCAAGAGACCCAGTACTTC. This gives the protein CASSSPTGLQETQYF.

This rearrangement joins TRBV5-1 to TRBJ1-1; D is uncertain. V dropped 1 base and J dropped 0 bases, with 4 bases sitting between them. Per the germline V gene, CDR1 is SGHRS and CDR2 is YFSETQ. The CDR3 has 13 amino acids. CDR3 loop: CASSLTLNTEAFF. The CDR3 DNA is TGCGCCAGCAGCTTGACTCTGAACACTGAAGCTTTCTTT. Supplemented by reference TRBV5-1 and TRBJ1-1, the full variable domain reads KAGVTQTPRYLIKTRGQQVTLSCSPISGHRSVSWYQQTPGQGLQFLFEYFSETQRNKGNFPGRFSGRQFSNSRSEMNVSTLELGDSALYLCASSLTLNTEAFFGQGTRLTVV.

This chain uses TRBV5-4 with TRBJ2-2; no firm D call. Trimming removed 0 bases from V and 6 bases from J, with 9 bases in between. Germline V gives CDR1 SGHNT, CDR2 YYREEE (reference sequence). The CDR3 length is 14 residues. Written as DNA, the CDR3 is TGTGCCAGCAGCTTGGAGTTGCGCCCCGGGGAGCTGTTTTTT. It codes for CASSLELRPGELFF.

In this sample, this clone turned up once. This rearrangement joins TRBV4-1 to TRBJ1-4; 8 bases match TRBD1. The germline CDR1 and CDR2 sequences are MGHRA and YSYEKL. J gave up 8 bases and V 4 bases, and 9 bases lay outside the gene matches. CDR3 length: 15 amino acids. This CDR3 reads CASSRPDREGEKLFF. The DNA for the CDR3 is TGCGCCAGCAGCCGCCCGGACAGGGAAGGCGAAAAACTGTTTTTT.

The chain couples TRBV7-2 to TRBJ2-4; 10 bases map to TRBD2. V shed 7 bases and J 14 bases; nucleotides not matched to a gene: 17. This CDR3 region has 15 residues. CDR1 and CDR2 (germline): SGHTA, FQGNSA. CDR3 residues: CASTPGGSGRARKYF. CDR3 coding DNA: TGTGCCAGCACCCCGGGGGGAAGCGGGAGGGCCCGGAAGTACTTC.

V and J are TRBV2 and TRBJ2-3; 9 bases align to TRBD2. Germline loops: CDR1 SNHLY, CDR2 FYNNEI. The length of the CDR3 is 14 residues. The V segment lost 11 bases and the J segment 0 bases; nucleotides outside the gene matches: 6. The CDR3 coding sequence is TGTGCCGGATTACTAGCGGGTAGCACAGATACGCAGTATTTT. Translation gives CAGLLAGSTDTQYF.

With respect to this clone: Other DNA sequences in this specimen translate into the identical CDR3. The rearrangement uses TRBV5-1 and TRBJ2-1; D is undetermined. CDR3 length equals 13 residues. Germline CDR1 SGHRS, CDR2 YFSETQ. CDR3 bases: TGCGCTAGTCAACAAGGAGATAACAATGAGCAGTTCTTC. This encodes CASQQGDNNEQFF.

The table lists this clone with a count of one. The chain has TRBV7-8 and TRBJ1-2; TRBD1 is a possible D gene (6 bases). This CDR3 has 14 amino acids. The germline V gene encodes CDR1 SGHVS and CDR2 FQNEAQ. The V gene lost 2 bases and the J gene lost 5 bases, with 12 bases spanning the gap. The CDR3 loop is CASSLYSQGYGYTF. The CDR3 region has the DNA TGTGCCAGCAGCTTATATAGTCAGGGGTATGGCTACACCTTC.

CDR3 coding DNA: TGTGCCAGCAGGACAGGTTGGAACACCGGGGAGCTGTTTTTT. This gives the protein CASRTGWNTGELFF. The chain links TRBV9 to TRBJ2-2; weak D call: TRBD1 (6 bases). The CDR3 extends over 14 amino acids. The ends were cut back, 5 bases at V and 1 base at J, with 9 bases in the middle. The V gene's germline CDR1 is SGDLS and CDR2 YYNGEE.

The CDR3, as DNA: TGTGCCTGGAACCCGACAGGGGGCCCCAACTATGGCTACACCTTC. Its translation is CAWNPTGGPNYGYTF. The rearrangement links TRBV30 to TRBJ1-2; TRBD1 aligns across 10 bases. The junction had 7 bases not matched to a gene; V was cut back by 4 bases and J by 2 bases. Germline V CDR1 and CDR2: GTSNPN, SVGIG (reference sequence). This CDR3 has 15 residues.

V and J are TRBV19 and TRBJ1-3; possible D gene TRBD1, 5 bases. This CDR3 is 14 amino acids long. The germline CDR1 and CDR2 sequences are LNHDA and SQIVND (reference sequence). V was pared by 3 bases and J by 6 bases, with 12 bases between. The CDR3 here is CASSISRVVNTIYF. CDR3 nucleotide sequence: TGTGCCAGTAGTATCTCCAGGGTTGTAAACACCATATATTTT.

The rearrangement uses TRBV6-5 and TRBJ1-5, with TRBD1 as a possible D gene (6 bases). Germline CDR1 is MNHEY and CDR2 is SVGAGI. The germline V and J ends were trimmed by 4 bases and 6 bases, with 16 bases remaining between them. This CDR3 is 15 amino acids long. The DNA of the CDR3 is TGTGCCAGCAGTTTGAAAGTTGGGGGCATTCAGCCCCAGCATTTT. Its protein is CASSLKVGGIQPQHF.

The count of this clone is one. The chain carries TRBV18 and TRBJ2-1, with TRBD2 matching 9 bases. The CDR3 contains 17 residues. CDR1 KGHSH and CDR2 LQKENI come from the germline V gene. V shed 3 bases, J shed 3 bases, and the junction held 9 bases outside the gene matches. CDR3 sequence: CASSPPTTSGIYNEQFF. DNA for the CDR3: TGTGCCAGCTCACCCCCTACGACTAGCGGAATCTACAATGAGCAGTTCTTC. Filled out from reference TRBV18 and TRBJ2-1, the complete variable domain reads NAGVMQNPRHLVRRRGQEARLRCSPMKGHSHVYWYRQLPEEGLKFMVYLQKENIIDESGMPKERFSAEFPKEGPSILRIQQVVRGDSAAYFCASSPPTTSGIYNEQFFGPGTRLTVL.

This chain connects TRBV6-1 to TRBJ2-1; TRBD2 might be the D (6 bases). The V gene's germline CDR1 is MNHNS and CDR2 SASEGT. The CDR3 sequence is 16 residues long. Trimming took off 2 bases at V and 0 bases at J, with 11 bases between the two ends. The CDR3 DNA sequence: TGTGCCAGCAGTGAATTGGGGGGTAGCTCCTACAATGAGCAGTTCTTC. As protein: CASSELGGSSYNEQFF.

This clone was seen only a few times. The genes are TRBV7-9 and TRBJ1-1; perhaps TRBD1 as D (6 bases). Germline CDR1 reads SEHNR; CDR2 reads FQNEAQ (reference sequence). The CDR3 length is 15 residues. V dropped 3 bases and J dropped 4 bases, with 15 bases sitting between them. CDR3 nucleotide sequence: TGTGCCAGCAGCTTTCAACAGGGTCGGGGCACTGAAGCTTTCTTT. This translates into CASSFQQGRGTEAFF.

The J gene is TRBJ1-1, the V gene TRBV19; D gene unclear. V shed 4 bases and J shed 3 bases, with 9 bases lying between them. Germline lookup yields CDR1 LNHDA and CDR2 SQIVND (reference sequence). This CDR3 is 13 amino acids long. The CDR3 spells CASSTGGDTEAFF. The CDR3 DNA sequence: TGTGCCAGTAGTACCGGCGGGGACACTGAAGCTTTCTTT.

This clone was counted once. The chain recombines TRBV5-1 with TRBJ1-6, with a weak D call TRBD1 (5 bases). CDR3 length: 13 amino acids. Germline CDR1 SGHRS, CDR2 YFSETQ. V lost 5 bases, J lost 10 bases, and 13 bases lay in between. CDR3 protein: CASSPEGASPLHF. CDR3 in DNA: TGCGCCAGCAGTCCCGAAGGGGCATCACCCCTCCACTTT.

V and J are TRBV27 and TRBJ1-2, with 9 bases lining up with TRBD1. This CDR3 region has 15 residues. Germline V gene data show CDR1 as MNHEY and CDR2 as SMNVEV (reference sequence). V trimming: 2 bases; J trimming: 7 bases; junction bases outside the gene matches: 8. CDR3 loop: CASSLTGTGNGGYTF. CDR3 DNA: TGTGCCAGCAGTTTAACCGGGACAGGGAATGGTGGCTACACCTTC.

This clone was found once. This chain joins TRBV5-6 and TRBJ2-1; 13 positions match TRBD2. Germline-derived CDR1 and CDR2 are SGHDT and YYEEEE. The CDR3 is 16 amino acids. V shed 2 bases and J 9 bases; nucleotides not matched to a gene: 8. The CDR3 nucleotides read TGTGCCAGCAGCTTCCCCCGGACTAGCGGGAGCGTTGAGCAGTTCTTC. Translating it yields CASSFPRTSGSVEQFF.